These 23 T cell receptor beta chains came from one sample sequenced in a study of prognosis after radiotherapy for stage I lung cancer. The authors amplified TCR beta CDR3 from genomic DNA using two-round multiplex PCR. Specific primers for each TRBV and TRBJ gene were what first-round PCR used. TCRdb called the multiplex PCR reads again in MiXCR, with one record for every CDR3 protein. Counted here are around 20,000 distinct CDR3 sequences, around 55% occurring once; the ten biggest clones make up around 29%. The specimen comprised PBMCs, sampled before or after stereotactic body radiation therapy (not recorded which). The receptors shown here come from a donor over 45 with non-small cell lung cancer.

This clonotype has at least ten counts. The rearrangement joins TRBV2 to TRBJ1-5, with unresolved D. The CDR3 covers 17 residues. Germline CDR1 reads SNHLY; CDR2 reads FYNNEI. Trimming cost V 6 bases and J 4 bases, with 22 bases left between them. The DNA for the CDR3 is TGTGCCAGCAGCCCTTTCGGTAAGGGTTCCGTTAATCAGCCCCAGCATTTT. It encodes CASSPFGKGSVNQPQHF.

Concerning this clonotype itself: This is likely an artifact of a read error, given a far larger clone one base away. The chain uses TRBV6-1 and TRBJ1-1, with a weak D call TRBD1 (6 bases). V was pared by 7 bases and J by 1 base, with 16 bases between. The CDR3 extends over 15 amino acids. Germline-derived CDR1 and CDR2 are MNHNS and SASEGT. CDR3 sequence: CASISTGLGNTEAFF. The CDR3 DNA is TGTGCCAGCATTTCCACAGGGCTGGGGAACACTGAAGCTTTCTTT.

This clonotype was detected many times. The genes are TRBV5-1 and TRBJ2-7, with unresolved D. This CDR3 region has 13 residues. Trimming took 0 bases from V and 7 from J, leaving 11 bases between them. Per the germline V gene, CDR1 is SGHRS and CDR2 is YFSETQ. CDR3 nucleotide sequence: TGCGCCAGCAGCTTGGAGGGAAGCGCGGAGCAGTACTTC. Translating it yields CASSLEGSAEQYF.

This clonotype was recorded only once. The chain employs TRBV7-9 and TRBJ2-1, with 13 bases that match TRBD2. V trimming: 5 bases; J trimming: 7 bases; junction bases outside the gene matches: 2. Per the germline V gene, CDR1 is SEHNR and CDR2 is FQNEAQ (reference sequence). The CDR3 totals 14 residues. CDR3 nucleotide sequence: TGTGCCAGCAGCCCGACTAGCGGGAGGAATGAGCAGTTCTTC. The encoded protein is CASSPTSGRNEQFF.

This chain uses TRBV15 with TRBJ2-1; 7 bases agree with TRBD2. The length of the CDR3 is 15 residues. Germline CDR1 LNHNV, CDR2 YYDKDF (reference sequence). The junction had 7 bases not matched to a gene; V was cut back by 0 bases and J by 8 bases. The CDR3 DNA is TGTGCCACCAGCAGAGAACCTAGCGGCGGCTATGAGCAGTTCTTC. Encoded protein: CATSREPSGGYEQFF.

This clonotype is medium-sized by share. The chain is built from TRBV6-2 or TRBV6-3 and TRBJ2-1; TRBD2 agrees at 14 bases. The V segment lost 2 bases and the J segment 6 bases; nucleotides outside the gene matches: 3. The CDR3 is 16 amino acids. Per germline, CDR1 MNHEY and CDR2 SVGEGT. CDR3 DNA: TGTGCCAGCAGTTACCCGACTAGCGGGAGGGCCAATGAGCAGTTCTTC. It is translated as CASSYPTSGRANEQFF.

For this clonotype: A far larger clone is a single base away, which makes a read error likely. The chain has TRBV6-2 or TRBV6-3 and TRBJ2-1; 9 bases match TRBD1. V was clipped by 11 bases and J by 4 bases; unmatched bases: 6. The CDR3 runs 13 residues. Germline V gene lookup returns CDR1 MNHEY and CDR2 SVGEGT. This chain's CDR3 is CAGTGQGYNEQFF. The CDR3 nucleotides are TGTGCCGGCACGGGACAGGGTTACAATGAGCAGTTCTTC.

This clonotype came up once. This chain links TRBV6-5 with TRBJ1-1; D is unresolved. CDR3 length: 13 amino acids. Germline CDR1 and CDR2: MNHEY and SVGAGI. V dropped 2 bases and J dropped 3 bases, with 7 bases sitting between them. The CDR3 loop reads CASSYRSHTEAFF. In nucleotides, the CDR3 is TGTGCCAGCAGTTACCGGAGCCACACTGAAGCTTTCTTT.

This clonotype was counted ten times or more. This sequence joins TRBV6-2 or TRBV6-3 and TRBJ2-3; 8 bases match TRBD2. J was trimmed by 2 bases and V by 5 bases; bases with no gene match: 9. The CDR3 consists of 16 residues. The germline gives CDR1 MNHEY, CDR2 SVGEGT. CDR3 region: CASSDPGLGPTDTQYF. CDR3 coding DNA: TGTGCCAGCAGTGATCCGGGACTAGGGCCCACAGATACGCAGTATTTT.

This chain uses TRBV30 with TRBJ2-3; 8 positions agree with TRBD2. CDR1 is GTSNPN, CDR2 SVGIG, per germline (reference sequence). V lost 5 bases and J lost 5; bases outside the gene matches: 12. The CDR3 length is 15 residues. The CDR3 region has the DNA TGTGCCTGGGCACCCAGTGGACTAGCCGAAGATACGCAGTATTTT. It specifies CAWAPSGLAEDTQYF. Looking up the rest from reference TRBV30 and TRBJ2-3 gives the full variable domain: SQTIHQWPATLVQPVGSPLSLECTVEGTSNPNLYWYRQAAGRGLQLLFYSVGIGQISSEVPQNLSASRPQDRQFILSSKKLLLSDSGFYLCAWAPSGLAEDTQYFGPGTRLTVL.

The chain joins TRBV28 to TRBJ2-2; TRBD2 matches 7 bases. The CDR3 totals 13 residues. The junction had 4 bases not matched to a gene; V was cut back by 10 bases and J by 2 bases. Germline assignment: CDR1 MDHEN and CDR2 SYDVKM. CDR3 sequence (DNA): TGTGCCACCCGACTAGCCAACACCGGGGAGCTGTTTTTT. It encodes CATRLANTGELFF.

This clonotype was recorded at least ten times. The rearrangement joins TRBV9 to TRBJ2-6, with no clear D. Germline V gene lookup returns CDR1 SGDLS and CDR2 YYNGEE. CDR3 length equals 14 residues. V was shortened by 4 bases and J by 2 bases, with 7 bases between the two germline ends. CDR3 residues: CASSLTPGANVLTF. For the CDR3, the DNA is TGTGCCAGCAGCCTTACTCCTGGGGCCAACGTCCTGACTTTC. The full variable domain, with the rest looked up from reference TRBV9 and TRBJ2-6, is DSGVTQTPKHLITATGQRVTLRCSPRSGDLSVYWYQQSLDQGLQFLIQYYNGEERAKGNILERFSAQQFPDLHSELNLSSLELGDSALYFCASSLTPGANVLTFGAGSRLTVL.

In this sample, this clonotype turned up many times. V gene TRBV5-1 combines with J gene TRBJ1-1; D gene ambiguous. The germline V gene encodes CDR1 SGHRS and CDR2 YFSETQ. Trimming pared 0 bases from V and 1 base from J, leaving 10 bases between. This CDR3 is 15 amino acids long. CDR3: CASSLDRAANTEAFF. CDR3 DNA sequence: TGCGCCAGCAGCTTGGACCGGGCCGCGAACACTGAAGCTTTCTTT.

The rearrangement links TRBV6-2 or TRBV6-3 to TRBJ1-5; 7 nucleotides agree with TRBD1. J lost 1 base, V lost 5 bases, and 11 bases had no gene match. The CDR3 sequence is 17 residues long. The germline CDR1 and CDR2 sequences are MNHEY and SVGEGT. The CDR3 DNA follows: TGTGCCAGCAGTAGAATAAATCCGGGACAGAGCAATCAGCCCCAGCATTTT. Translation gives CASSRINPGQSNQPQHF.

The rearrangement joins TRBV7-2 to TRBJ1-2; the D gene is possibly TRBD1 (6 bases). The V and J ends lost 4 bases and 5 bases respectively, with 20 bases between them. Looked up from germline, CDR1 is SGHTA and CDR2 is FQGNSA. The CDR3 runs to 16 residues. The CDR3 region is CASSSGGRQVSYGYTF. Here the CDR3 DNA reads TGTGCCAGCAGCTCCGGGGGCCGACAGGTATCATATGGCTACACCTTC. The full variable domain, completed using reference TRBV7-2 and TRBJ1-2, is GAGVSQSPSNKVTEKGKDVELRCDPISGHTALYWYRQSLGQGLEFLIYFQGNSAPDKSGLPSDRFSAERTGGSVSTLTIQRTQQEDSAVYLCASSSGGRQVSYGYTFGSGTRLTVV.

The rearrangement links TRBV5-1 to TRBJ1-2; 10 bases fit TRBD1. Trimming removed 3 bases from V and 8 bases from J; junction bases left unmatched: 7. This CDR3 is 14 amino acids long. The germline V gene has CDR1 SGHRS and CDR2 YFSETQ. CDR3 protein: CASSWRTGGRGYTF. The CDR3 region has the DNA TGCGCCAGCAGCTGGAGGACAGGGGGTCGGGGCTACACCTTC.

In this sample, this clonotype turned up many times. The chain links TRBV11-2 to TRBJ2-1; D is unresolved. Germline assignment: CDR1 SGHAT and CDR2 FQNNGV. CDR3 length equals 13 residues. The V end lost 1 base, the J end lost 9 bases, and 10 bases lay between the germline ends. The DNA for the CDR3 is TGTGCCAGCAGCTTAGGGGGATACTCTGAGCAGTTCTTC. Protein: CASSLGGYSEQFF.

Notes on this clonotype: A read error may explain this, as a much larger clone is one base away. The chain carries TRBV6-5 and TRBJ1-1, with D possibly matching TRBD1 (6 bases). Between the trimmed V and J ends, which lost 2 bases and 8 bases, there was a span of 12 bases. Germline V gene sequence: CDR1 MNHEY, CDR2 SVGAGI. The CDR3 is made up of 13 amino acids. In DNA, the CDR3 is TGTGCCAGCAGTTACGGGGGGGGCAGCGAAGCTTTCTTT. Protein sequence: CASSYGGGSEAFF.

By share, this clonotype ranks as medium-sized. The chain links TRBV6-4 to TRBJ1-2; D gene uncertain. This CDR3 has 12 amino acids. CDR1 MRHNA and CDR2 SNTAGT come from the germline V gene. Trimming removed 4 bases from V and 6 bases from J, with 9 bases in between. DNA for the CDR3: TGTGCCAGCAGTGCTGGAGGAGATGGCTACACCTTC. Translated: CASSAGGDGYTF.

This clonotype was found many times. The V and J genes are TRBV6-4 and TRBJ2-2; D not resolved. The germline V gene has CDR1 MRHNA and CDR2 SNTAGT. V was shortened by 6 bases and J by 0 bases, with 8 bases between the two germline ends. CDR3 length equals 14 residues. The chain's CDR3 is CASRPGPNTGELFF. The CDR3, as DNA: TGTGCCAGCAGACCCGGACCGAACACCGGGGAGCTGTTTTTT.

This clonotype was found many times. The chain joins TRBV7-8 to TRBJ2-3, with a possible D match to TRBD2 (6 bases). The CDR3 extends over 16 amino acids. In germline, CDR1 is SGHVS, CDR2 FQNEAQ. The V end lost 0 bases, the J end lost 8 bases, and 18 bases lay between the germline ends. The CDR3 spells CASSLAEGGAAGTQYF. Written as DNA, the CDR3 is TGTGCCAGCAGCTTAGCAGAGGGAGGCGCGGCAGGTACGCAGTATTTT.

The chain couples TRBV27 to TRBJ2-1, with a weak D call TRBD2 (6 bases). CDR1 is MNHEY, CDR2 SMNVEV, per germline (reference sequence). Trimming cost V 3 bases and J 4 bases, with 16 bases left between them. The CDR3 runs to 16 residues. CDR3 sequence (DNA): TGTGCCAGCAGTTTCTTAATAGCGGTATGGTACAATGAGCAGTTCTTC. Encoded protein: CASSFLIAVWYNEQFF.

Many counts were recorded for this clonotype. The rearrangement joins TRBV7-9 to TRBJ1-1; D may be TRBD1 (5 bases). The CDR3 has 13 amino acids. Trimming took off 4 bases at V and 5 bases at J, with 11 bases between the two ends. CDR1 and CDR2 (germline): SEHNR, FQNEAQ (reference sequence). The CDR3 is CASSSYGGTEAFF. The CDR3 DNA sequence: TGTGCCAGCAGCTCCTACGGGGGGACTGAAGCTTTCTTT.